The 23 T cell receptor beta chains given below trace back to one sample, sequenced in a study of shared clonotypes between healthy human individuals. TCRdb keeps only in-frame clones here, not all; method: immunoSEQ multiplex PCR. The sample lists 450,000 or so clones, 77% occurring once. Sequences were obtained from PBMCs. The receptors shown here come from a woman aged 40-49 years in good health. Some clones in this sample may be carry-over from other donors' samples.

This clone was found a few times. The DNA for the CDR3 is TGTGCCAGCAGCCTAGGGGTGGGCATCTACGAGCAGTACTTC. Protein sequence: CASSLGVGIYEQYF. This chain joins TRBV5-4 and TRBJ2-7, with D maybe TRBD1 (5 bases). The CDR3 is 14 residues long. The V end lost 4 bases, the J end lost 3 bases, and 14 bases lay between the germline ends. CDR1 is SGHNT, CDR2 YYREEE, per germline (reference sequence).

The chain links TRBV6-5 to TRBJ2-7; 8 nucleotides match TRBD2. Germline CDR1 is MNHEY and CDR2 is SVGAGI. The CDR3 covers 14 residues. J was trimmed by 6 bases and V by 5 bases; bases with no gene match: 9. This CDR3 reads CASSREGRSGEQYF. The CDR3 bases are TGTGCCAGCAGTCGGGAGGGCCGTTCCGGCGAGCAGTACTTC.

The J gene is TRBJ2-7, the V gene TRBV5-1; 14 bases map to TRBD2. V was clipped by 3 bases and J by 6 bases; unmatched bases: 8. The CDR3 length is 16 residues. From germline, CDR1 is SGHRS and CDR2 YFSETQ. Written as DNA, the CDR3 is TGCGCCAGCAGCTCCTCGGGACTAGCGGGAGCCGGCGAGCAGTACTTC. This translates into CASSSSGLAGAGEQYF.

This chain uses TRBV4-2 with TRBJ2-1; D possibly uses TRBD1 or TRBD2 (5 bases each). Trimming took off 0 bases at V and 0 bases at J, with 15 bases between the two ends. The germline V gene has CDR1 LGHNA and CDR2 YNFKEQ. There are 18 residues in the CDR3. This CDR3 is CASSQDGPGTRSYNEQFF. The CDR3 nucleotides are TGTGCCAGCAGCCAAGATGGGCCCGGGACCCGCTCCTACAATGAGCAGTTCTTC.

This rearrangement joins TRBV11-2 to TRBJ2-7; tentatively, D is TRBD2 (5 bases). The CDR3 has 14 residues. With 8 bases removed from V and 0 bases from J, the gap between germline ends came to 14 bases. In germline, CDR1 is SGHAT, CDR2 FQNNGV. The CDR3 DNA sequence: TGTGCCAGCGCCGGACTCTTTCTCTCCTACGAGCAGTACTTC. Amino acid sequence: CASAGLFLSYEQYF.

This chain connects TRBV4-1 to TRBJ2-1; 7 bases map to TRBD2. Losses at the gene ends were 2 bases for V and 2 bases for J; bases not matched to a gene: 9. This CDR3 spans 17 amino acids. Germline-derived CDR1 and CDR2 are MGHRA and YSYEKL. The CDR3 nucleotides read TGCGCCAGCAGCCAAATTATCGCGGGAGTAACCTACAATGAGCAGTTCTTC. Encoded protein: CASSQIIAGVTYNEQFF.

The chain links TRBV28 to TRBJ2-7; TRBD2 agrees at 10 bases. This CDR3 is built from 14 residues. The junction had 7 bases not matched to a gene; V was cut back by 6 bases and J by 5 bases. Per the germline V gene, CDR1 is MDHEN and CDR2 is SYDVKM. This CDR3 reads CASRDLAGDNEQYF. The CDR3 region has the DNA TGTGCCAGCAGGGATCTAGCGGGAGATAACGAGCAGTACTTC.

This clone was observed a single time. V is TRBV28 and J is TRBJ1-5; perhaps TRBD1 as D (6 bases). The V and J ends lost 2 bases and 4 bases respectively, with 15 bases between them. The germline V gene encodes CDR1 MDHEN and CDR2 SYDVKM. The CDR3 loop spans 16 amino acids. As DNA, the CDR3 is TGTGCCAGCAGTTTAGCATCTCACAGGGATAATCAGCCCCAGCATTTT. It yields the protein CASSLASHRDNQPQHF. The complete variable domain, with remaining parts taken from reference TRBV28 and TRBJ1-5, reads DVKVTQSSRYLVKRTGEKVFLECVQDMDHENMFWYRQDPGLGLRLIYFSYDVKMKEKGDIPEGYSVSREKKERFSLILESASTNQTSMYLCASSLASHRDNQPQHFGDGTRLSIL.

This chain connects TRBV5-1 to TRBJ1-1; 9 bases align to TRBD1. The CDR3 totals 14 residues. After removal of 2 bases from V and 5 bases from J, the junction contained 4 bases not matched to a gene. CDR1 is SGHRS and CDR2 is YFSETQ in the germline V gene. The CDR3 loop reads CASSFGTGTTEAFF. CDR3 nucleotides: TGCGCCAGCAGCTTCGGGACAGGGACGACTGAAGCTTTCTTT. Based on the CDR3 plus reference TRBV5-1 and TRBJ1-1, the full variable domain is KAGVTQTPRYLIKTRGQQVTLSCSPISGHRSVSWYQQTPGQGLQFLFEYFSETQRNKGNFPGRFSGRQFSNSRSEMNVSTLELGDSALYLCASSFGTGTTEAFFGQGTRLTVV.

J is TRBJ2-1 and V is TRBV18; 7 bases are shared with TRBD2. The CDR3 covers 16 residues. Germline assignment: CDR1 KGHSH and CDR2 LQKENI. V shed 6 bases, J shed 4 bases, and the junction held 12 bases outside the gene matches. The CDR3 sequence: CASSPGSSGVYNEQFF. The CDR3 region has the DNA TGTGCCAGCTCCCCCGGCTCTAGCGGAGTTTACAATGAGCAGTTCTTC.

This clone appeared a single time. This chain uses TRBV7-8 with TRBJ2-1; 8 positions agree with TRBD2. The trim removed 1 base at V and 9 bases at J, leaving 11 bases unmatched. The CDR3 totals 16 residues. Germline CDR1 is SGHVS and CDR2 is FQNEAQ. This CDR3 reads CASSLDGTRTRGEQFF. The CDR3 DNA follows: TGTGCCAGCAGCTTAGATGGGACTAGGACGCGGGGTGAGCAGTTCTTC.

The rearrangement joins TRBV28 to TRBJ1-5; 10 bases are a match to TRBD1. Trimming at V came to 5 bases and at J to 0 bases, leaving 13 bases not matched to a gene. Germline CDR1 MDHEN, CDR2 SYDVKM. This CDR3 is built from 19 residues. DNA for the CDR3: TGTGCCAGCAGTATATCCACGGGACAGGGGAGATATAGCAATCAGCCCCAGCATTTT. Its protein product is CASSISTGQGRYSNQPQHF.

V and J are TRBV6-1 and TRBJ1-3; D unresolved. CDR3 length: 14 amino acids. In germline, CDR1 is MNHNS, CDR2 SASEGT. Deletions cut 7 bases from V and 0 bases from J, with 10 bases between. Here the CDR3 reads CASISHSSGNTIYF. The CDR3 DNA reads TGTGCCAGCATAAGTCACAGCTCTGGAAACACCATATATTTT.

This clone was found once. The chain uses TRBV18 and TRBJ2-7; TRBD2 matches 7 bases. The V gene's germline CDR1 is KGHSH and CDR2 LQKENI. Unmatched junction bases numbered 12, after V lost 10 bases and J lost 3 bases. The CDR3 runs 14 residues. CDR3 residues: CATSLGGRGYEQYF. CDR3 in DNA: TGTGCCACCAGTCTAGGCGGGAGAGGCTACGAGCAGTACTTC.

This clone was counted a single time. This chain connects TRBV19 to TRBJ1-2, with D tentatively TRBD1 (6 bases). CDR1 is LNHDA, CDR2 SQIVND, per germline (reference sequence). V shed 6 bases and J shed 2 bases, with 19 bases lying between them. CDR3 length: 16 amino acids. CDR3 DNA: TGTGCCAGTAGCGCCACGCGGGGGGCGAGGAACTATGGCTACACCTTC. This gives the protein CASSATRGARNYGYTF.

This clone was recorded only once. The CDR3 sequence is CASSLREVGNQPQHF. The CDR3, as DNA: TGTGCCAGCAGCTTAAGGGAGGTCGGCAATCAGCCCCAGCATTTT. The J gene is TRBJ1-5, the V gene TRBV7-8; unclear D gene. The V end lost 2 bases, the J end lost 2 bases, and 10 bases lay between the germline ends. This CDR3 contains 15 residues. The germline V gene encodes CDR1 SGHVS and CDR2 FQNEAQ.

The chain recombines TRBV15 with TRBJ1-5; D is uncertain. V was cut by 0 bases and J by 4 bases, with 7 bases left in between. The CDR3 sequence is 14 residues long. Germline V gene lookup returns CDR1 LNHNV and CDR2 YYDKDF (reference sequence). For the CDR3, the DNA is TGTGCCACCAGCAGAGATGGTTCGAATCAGCCCCAGCATTTT. Translating it yields CATSRDGSNQPQHF.

This clone appeared many times. The sample has other DNA sequences that encode this CDR3 too. V gene TRBV10-2 combines with J gene TRBJ2-2; D is perhaps TRBD1 (5 bases). The V gene lost 0 bases and the J gene lost 5 bases, with 13 bases spanning the gap. The CDR3 contains 16 residues. Per germline, CDR1 WSHSY and CDR2 SAAADI. The CDR3 region is CASSESAGSGTGELFF. CDR3 DNA sequence: TGCGCCAGCAGTGAGTCGGCAGGGTCTGGTACCGGGGAGCTGTTTTTT.

V and J are TRBV2 and TRBJ2-5; tentative D call: TRBD1 (5 bases). This CDR3 comprises 14 residues. The V and J ends lost 6 bases and 1 base respectively, with 12 bases between them. The germline gives CDR1 SNHLY, CDR2 FYNNEI. CDR3 region: CASRQGTAQETQYF. The CDR3 region has the DNA TGTGCCAGCAGGCAGGGAACAGCCCAAGAGACCCAGTACTTC.

The CDR3 here is CASSPKLAGGGEQYF. The CDR3, as DNA: TGTGCCAGCAGTCCGAAACTAGCGGGAGGAGGAGAGCAGTACTTC. The J gene is TRBJ2-5, the V gene TRBV6-4; 12 positions agree with TRBD2. The CDR3 is 15 residues long. Germline V gene data show CDR1 as MRHNA and CDR2 as SNTAGT. V shed 5 bases and J 11 bases; nucleotides not matched to a gene: 12.

This chain links TRBV7-9 with TRBJ2-7; D possibly corresponds to TRBD2 (5 bases). V was pared by 1 base and J by 1 base, with 11 bases between. This CDR3 has 15 amino acids. Germline-derived CDR1 and CDR2 are SEHNR and FQNEAQ (reference sequence). CDR3 nucleotide sequence: TGTGCCAGCAGCTTAGAAAGTCGAGGGTCCTACGAGCAGTACTTC. Protein product: CASSLESRGSYEQYF.

J is TRBJ2-7 and V is TRBV6-5; D gene uncertain. Germline CDR1 MNHEY, CDR2 SVGAGI. Trimming stripped 0 bases from V and 7 bases from J, with 10 bases between. The CDR3 extends over 13 amino acids. This CDR3 reads CASSYSSIGEQYF. The CDR3 coding sequence is TGTGCCAGCAGTTACTCGTCCATAGGGGAGCAGTACTTC.

At least ten counts were recorded for this clone. The chain is built from TRBV6-5 and TRBJ2-5; no clear D. The germline V gene has CDR1 MNHEY and CDR2 SVGAGI. The CDR3 has 15 residues. Trimming stripped 2 bases from V and 3 bases from J, with 13 bases between. The CDR3 nucleotides are TGTGCCAGCAGTTACAACTACCGGGCAGAAGAGACCCAGTACTTC. This translates into CASSYNYRAEETQYF.